Shown below are 22 T cell receptor beta chains from a single sample sequenced in a study of shared clonotypes between healthy human individuals. The protocol was immunoSEQ multiplex PCR, while the TCRdb copy is restricted to in-frame clones and leaves out a portion. The sample shows approximately 2.3 million clones, 85% to 95% of them seen only once. The specimen was naive CD4+ T cells from PBMCs. Subset here: CD45RA+ positively selected. These receptors all stem from a man between 18 and 29 years old in good health. Some clones in this sample may be carry-over from other donors' samples.

The J gene is TRBJ2-3, the V gene TRBV4-2; D might be TRBD2 (5 bases). The CDR3 spans 16 residues. Germline CDR1 and CDR2: LGHNA and YNFKEQ. V lost 1 base, J lost 3 bases, and 14 bases lay in between. CDR3 sequence: CASSQVALPGTDTQYF. The CDR3 nucleotides are TGTGCCAGCAGCCAAGTAGCGCTCCCAGGAACAGATACGCAGTATTTT.

Comments on this clone: Other DNA sequences in the same sample also yield this CDR3. CDR3 sequence reads: CASSFTGATNEKLFF. DNA for the CDR3: TGTGCCAGCAGTTTCACGGGTGCAACTAATGAAAAACTGTTTTTT. The rearrangement uses TRBV28 and TRBJ1-4; no clear D gene. Germline V gene lookup returns CDR1 MDHEN and CDR2 SYDVKM. The V gene lost 3 bases and the J gene lost 0 bases, with 8 bases spanning the gap. The CDR3 loop spans 15 amino acids.

For this clone: Other DNA sequences in this specimen translate into the identical CDR3. This chain connects TRBV19 to TRBJ2-7; TRBD1 aligns across 8 bases. Germline V lookup: CDR1 LNHDA, CDR2 SQIVND (reference sequence). After removal of 1 base from V and 2 bases from J, the junction contained 4 bases not matched to a gene. This CDR3 has 15 residues. The CDR3 DNA reads as TGTGCCAGTAGTATAGCACAGACAGGGGCCTACGAGCAGTACTTC. Protein: CASSIAQTGAYEQYF.

This sequence joins TRBV7-9 and TRBJ2-2; D gene unclear. This CDR3 contains 12 residues. Germline assignment: CDR1 SEHNR and CDR2 FQNEAQ (reference sequence). With 1 base removed from V and 7 bases from J, the gap between germline ends came to 4 bases. The CDR3 DNA sequence: TGTGCCAGCAGCTTAGAGATCGGGGAGCTGTTTTTT. Its translation is CASSLEIGELFF.

In its sample, this clone was seen once. The CDR3: CASSLKKNTGELFF. As DNA, the CDR3 is TGTGCCAGCAGCTTAAAGAAGAACACCGGGGAGCTGTTTTTT. The chain links TRBV7-2 to TRBJ2-2; D uncertain. Germline V lookup: CDR1 SGHTA, CDR2 FQGNSA. The CDR3 spans 14 residues. The germline V and J ends were trimmed by 2 bases and 1 base, with 5 bases remaining between them.

The V call is TRBV19, the J call TRBJ2-2; 7 bases are a match to TRBD1. The ends lost 10 bases at V and 1 base at J; junction bases unmatched: 6. Germline assignment: CDR1 LNHDA and CDR2 SQIVND (reference sequence). The CDR3 has 14 amino acids. The CDR3, as DNA: TGTGCCACGACAGGGATGGGGAACACCGGGGAGCTGTTTTTT. Translated: CATTGMGNTGELFF.

This clone has just one count. V gene TRBV30 combines with J gene TRBJ1-6; maybe TRBD1 (6 bases). The germline V gene encodes CDR1 GTSNPN and CDR2 SVGIG (reference sequence). V lost 1 base and J lost 6, with 13 bases in between. The CDR3 extends over 15 amino acids. CDR3 residues: CAWSEGGGPNSPLHF. The CDR3 DNA follows: TGTGCCTGGAGTGAAGGAGGGGGGCCTAATTCACCCCTCCACTTT.

Regarding this clone: The same CDR3 is also encoded by other DNA sequences in this sample. This chain joins TRBV9 and TRBJ2-1, with D possibly matching TRBD2 (6 bases). Germline CDR1 is SGDLS and CDR2 is YYNGEE. The CDR3 spans 15 residues. The V end lost 4 bases, the J end lost 0 bases, and 11 bases lay between the germline ends. The DNA for the CDR3 is TGTGCCAGCAGCTCCGGAGGGAGCTCCTACAATGAGCAGTTCTTC. Its translation is CASSSGGSSYNEQFF.

The V gene is TRBV7-9, the J gene TRBJ2-7; 12 bases match TRBD1. The ends lost 4 bases at V and 5 bases at J; junction bases unmatched: 6. CDR3 size: 15 residues. Germline V gives CDR1 SEHNR, CDR2 FQNEAQ (reference sequence). As DNA, the CDR3 is TGTGCCAGCAGCTCTCCGGGACAGGGGGCCCACGAGCAGTACTTC. It encodes CASSSPGQGAHEQYF.

V is TRBV6-1 and J is TRBJ1-5; D not certain. Germline V gives CDR1 MNHNS, CDR2 SASEGT. This CDR3 comprises 15 residues. V shed 4 bases and J shed 0 bases, with 10 bases lying between them. The CDR3 sequence: CASSADAYSNQPQHF. DNA for the CDR3: TGTGCCAGCAGTGCAGACGCGTATAGCAATCAGCCCCAGCATTTT.

Details on this clone: This CDR3 is also generated by other DNA sequences in the sample. The chain uses TRBV9 and TRBJ2-2; a weak D match, TRBD1 (6 bases). Germline V gene sequence: CDR1 SGDLS, CDR2 YYNGEE. The CDR3 runs 15 residues. V lost 0 bases to trimming and J lost 0 bases, with 6 bases between them. The CDR3 bases are TGTGCCAGCAGCGTAGGGACAGCGAACACCGGGGAGCTGTTTTTT. Encoded protein: CASSVGTANTGELFF.

Concerning this clone itself: The same CDR3 can be traced to other DNA sequences in this sample. V is TRBV7-9 and J is TRBJ1-1, with TRBD1 matching over 9 bases. CDR1 and CDR2 (germline): SEHNR, FQNEAQ (reference sequence). Trimming at V came to 5 bases and at J to 1 base, leaving 2 bases not matched to a gene. CDR3 length: 14 residues. The CDR3 DNA reads TGTGCCAGCAGCCTACAGGGGGCGAACACTGAAGCTTTCTTT. This translates into CASSLQGANTEAFF.

The chain couples TRBV28 to TRBJ1-1, with D possibly TRBD1 on 5 matching bases. This CDR3 contains 16 residues. CDR1 MDHEN and CDR2 SYDVKM come from the germline V gene. Trimming removed 5 bases at V and 1 base at J, with 17 bases between. CDR3 nucleotides: TGTGCCAGCAGTCCCTCGGCGGGGCAGGGGAACACTGAAGCTTTCTTT. Its translation is CASSPSAGQGNTEAFF.

Worth noting for this clone: The sample contains more than one DNA sequence encoding this CDR3. This chain links TRBV5-1 with TRBJ2-1; D perhaps matches TRBD2 (6 bases). V dropped 0 bases and J dropped 4 bases, with 8 bases sitting between them. This CDR3 spans 14 amino acids. CDR1 is SGHRS, CDR2 YFSETQ, per germline. CDR3 amino acids: CASSLDGSYNEQFF. DNA of the CDR3: TGCGCCAGCAGCTTGGACGGGAGTTACAATGAGCAGTTCTTC.

The chain joins TRBV19 to TRBJ1-1; tentative D call: TRBD1 (6 bases). Germline V gives CDR1 LNHDA, CDR2 SQIVND (reference sequence). V lost 5 bases and J 5 bases, leaving 15 bases between the germline ends. This CDR3 contains 14 residues. The CDR3 spells CASSVIQGRTEAFF. For the CDR3, the DNA is TGTGCCAGTAGTGTAATACAGGGTAGAACTGAAGCTTTCTTT.

Details on this clone: The sample has other DNA sequences that encode this CDR3 too. The chain links TRBV5-1 to TRBJ2-3; D may be TRBD2 (6 bases). V was cut by 0 bases and J by 6 bases, with 11 bases left in between. Germline V gene lookup returns CDR1 SGHRS and CDR2 YFSETQ. The CDR3 covers 14 residues. CDR3 amino acids: CASSLVEGGDTQYF. The CDR3 DNA reads TGCGCCAGCAGCTTGGTGGAGGGTGGGGATACGCAGTATTTT.

The chain links TRBV7-9 to TRBJ2-7; D uncertain. CDR3 size: 12 residues. V gave up 4 bases and J gave up 4 bases, with 8 bases separating them. Germline V gives CDR1 SEHNR, CDR2 FQNEAQ (reference sequence). CDR3 protein: CASSSHLYEQYF. The CDR3, as DNA: TGTGCCAGCAGCTCCCACTTATACGAGCAGTACTTC.

The genes are TRBV2 and TRBJ2-7; 8 bases fit TRBD1. Germline V gene lookup returns CDR1 SNHLY and CDR2 FYNNEI. The CDR3 has 14 amino acids. The junction had 10 bases not matched to a gene; V was cut back by 6 bases and J by 6 bases. The CDR3 protein is CASRGAGGGPEQYF. DNA for the CDR3: TGTGCCAGCAGGGGGGCAGGGGGCGGCCCCGAGCAGTACTTC.

The V and J genes are TRBV2 and TRBJ1-5; possibly TRBD1 for D (6 bases). There are 16 residues in the CDR3. V was clipped by 4 bases and J by 2 bases, with 15 bases between them. CDR1 and CDR2 (germline): SNHLY, FYNNEI. For the CDR3, the DNA is TGTGCCAGCAGTGCGCCCAGGGGCGGGGGCAATCAGCCCCAGCATTTT. Amino acids: CASSAPRGGGNQPQHF. Based on the CDR3 plus reference TRBV2 and TRBJ1-5, the full variable domain is EPEVTQTPSHQVTQMGQEVILRCVPISNHLYFYWYRQILGQKVEFLVSFYNNEISEKSEIFDDQFSVERPDGSNFTLKIRSTKLEDSAMYFCASSAPRGGGNQPQHFGDGTRLSIL.

The V and J genes are TRBV2 and TRBJ2-1; 8 positions match TRBD2. Germline loops: CDR1 SNHLY, CDR2 FYNNEI. This CDR3 comprises 14 residues. Trimming cost V 6 bases and J 4 bases; bases outside gene matches: 5. In DNA, the CDR3 is TGTGCCAGCAGGAGGTCTAGCGGGTACAATGAGCAGTTCTTC. This codes for CASRRSSGYNEQFF.

V gene TRBV10-3 combines with J gene TRBJ2-2; D ambiguous. Trimming stripped 8 bases from V and 0 bases from J, with 10 bases between. The CDR3 consists of 14 residues. Germline CDR1 is ENHRY and CDR2 is SYGVKD. DNA for the CDR3: TGTGCCATCCGATCTAGTTCGAACACCGGGGAGCTGTTTTTT. It codes for CAIRSSSNTGELFF.

The J gene is TRBJ1-3, the V gene TRBV19, with 9 positions matching TRBD1. The CDR3 consists of 15 residues. V trimming: 6 bases; J trimming: 3 bases; junction bases outside the gene matches: 6. Germline-derived CDR1 and CDR2 are LNHDA and SQIVND (reference sequence). The CDR3 sequence is CASSFTGGIGNTIYF. The CDR3 bases are TGTGCCAGTAGCTTCACAGGGGGCATTGGAAACACCATATATTTT. The full variable domain, rest sourced from reference TRBV19 and TRBJ1-3, is DGGITQSPKYLFRKEGQNVTLSCEQNLNHDAMYWYRQDPGQGLRLIYYSQIVNDFQKGDIAEGYSVSREKKESFPLTVTSAQKNPTAFYLCASSFTGGIGNTIYFGEGSWLTVV.